Below, 19 T cell receptor beta chains from the same sample are listed, as sequenced in a study of blood T cell repertoires in COVID-19 (dated by TCRdb to 2020 to 2021). Library method: the immunoSEQ multiplex PCR assay. TCRdb limited this immuneACCESS table to in-frame rearrangements with V and J called. A share of clones is missing; checked studies link under half to unresolved V genes, and the rest is unexplained. Within this sample are about 80,000 clones, with 87% of them counted one time only. Just over 8% of the sample is held by the ten biggest clonotypes. The source material was peripheral blood. These receptors were taken from a young man with acute or convalescent COVID-19.

This chain uses TRBV18 with TRBJ2-3, with D possibly TRBD1 on 6 matching bases. The CDR3 sequence is 14 residues long. Germline V gene data show CDR1 as KGHSH and CDR2 as LQKENI. The V gene lost 3 bases and the J gene lost 2 bases, with 9 bases spanning the gap. The CDR3 sequence is CASSPDRITDTQYF. CDR3 sequence (DNA): TGTGCCAGCTCACCGGACAGAATCACAGATACGCAGTATTTT.

The chain is built from TRBV5-8 and TRBJ1-5, with 8 bases identical to TRBD1. Germline values: CDR1 SGHTS, CDR2 YDEGEE. V gave up 0 bases and J gave up 8 bases; unmatched junction bases: 4. This CDR3 spans 14 amino acids. The CDR3 DNA is TGTGCCAGCAGCTTGGGCAGGGGGCGCAAGCCCCAGCATTTT. This translates into CASSLGRGRKPQHF.

The chain joins TRBV5-1 to TRBJ2-3; TRBD2 is a possible D gene (6 bases). CDR1 and CDR2 from the germline V gene are SGHRS and YFSETQ. The CDR3 runs to 14 residues. Trimming pared 2 bases from V and 5 bases from J, leaving 12 bases between. The CDR3: CASSLIAERDTQYF. The CDR3 region has the DNA TGCGCCAGCAGCTTAATAGCGGAGAGAGATACGCAGTATTTT.

This chain uses TRBV6-5 with TRBJ1-2, with D hard to call. CDR3 length: 14 residues. Per the germline V gene, CDR1 is MNHEY and CDR2 is SVGAGI. Trimming cost V 6 bases and J 8 bases, with 19 bases left between them. The CDR3 region is CASSPGRGRLGYTF. CDR3 DNA: TGTGCCAGCAGCCCAGGACGAGGGCGGTTGGGCTACACCTTC.

The rearrangement uses TRBV7-9 and TRBJ2-5; 13 bases align to TRBD2. J gave up 2 bases and V 3 bases, and 3 bases lay outside the gene matches. The CDR3 loop spans 16 amino acids. Looked up from germline, CDR1 is SEHNR and CDR2 is FQNEAQ (reference sequence). The CDR3: CASSFGTSGAQETQYF. In DNA form, the CDR3 reads TGTGCCAGCAGCTTTGGGACTAGCGGGGCTCAAGAGACCCAGTACTTC. The complete variable domain, with remaining parts taken from reference TRBV7-9 and TRBJ2-5, reads DTGVSQNPRHKITKRGQNVTFRCDPISEHNRLYWYRQTLGQGPEFLTYFQNEAQLEKSRLLSDRFSAERPKGSFSTLEIQRTEQGDSAMYLCASSFGTSGAQETQYFGPGTRLLVL.

The chain employs TRBV10-3 and TRBJ2-7; 12 bases align to TRBD1. The CDR3 sequence is 15 residues long. Germline CDR1 is ENHRY and CDR2 is SYGVKD. Germline trimming cut 9 bases from V and 7 bases from J; bases unmatched to any gene: 13. The CDR3 nucleotides read TGTGCCATTAGCCCTCCCGGGACAGGGGGCGCGGAGCAGTACTTC. This sequence encodes CAISPPGTGGAEQYF.

J is TRBJ1-1 and V is TRBV7-2, with 7 bases matching TRBD1. CDR3 length equals 13 residues. V shed 5 bases and J 6 bases; nucleotides not matched to a gene: 6. Germline V lookup: CDR1 SGHTA, CDR2 FQGNSA. In DNA form, the CDR3 reads TGTGCCAGCAGCACTTACAGGGGCGCTGAAGCTTTCTTT. Protein: CASSTYRGAEAFF.

The chain has TRBV5-4 and TRBJ2-2, with 10 nucleotides matching TRBD2. The CDR3 contains 17 residues. Germline-derived CDR1 and CDR2 are SGHNT and YYREEE (reference sequence). V was clipped by 4 bases and J by 1 base; unmatched bases: 7. The CDR3 DNA follows: TGTGCCAGCAGCCCTGGGGGACTAGCGAGGAACACCGGGGAGCTGTTTTTT. Amino acids: CASSPGGLARNTGELFF.

Only a few counts were recorded for this clone. The chain links TRBV6-5 to TRBJ1-2; 9 bases align to TRBD1. Germline lookup yields CDR1 MNHEY and CDR2 SVGAGI. The CDR3 runs 14 residues. Germline trimming cut 2 bases from V and 6 bases from J; bases unmatched to any gene: 4. Here the CDR3 reads CASSYTGTGNGYTF. The CDR3 DNA reads as TGTGCCAGCAGTTACACGGGGACAGGGAATGGCTACACCTTC.

The chain links TRBV25-1 to TRBJ1-5; 9 bases fit TRBD1. V lost 7 bases, J lost 7 bases, and 5 bases stayed unmatched. Germline V CDR1 and CDR2: MGHDK, SYGVNS. CDR3 length: 13 residues. CDR3: CASIGTGRQPQHF. CDR3 in DNA: TGTGCCAGCATCGGGACAGGGAGGCAGCCCCAGCATTTT. Filled out from reference TRBV25-1 and TRBJ1-5, the complete variable domain reads EADIYQTPRYLVIGTGKKITLECSQTMGHDKMYWYQQDPGMELHLIHYSYGVNSTEKGDLSSESTVSRIRTEHFPLTLESARPSHTSQYLCASIGTGRQPQHFGDGTRLSIL.

The chain is built from TRBV5-1 and TRBJ2-1, with 7 positions matching TRBD1. Trimming cost V 5 bases and J 8 bases; bases outside gene matches: 13. The V gene's germline CDR1 is SGHRS and CDR2 YFSETQ. The CDR3 spans 15 residues. The CDR3 nucleotides are TGCGCCAGCAGGGAACAGGGGTTAGGGCACGATGAGCAGTTCTTC. Its translation is CASREQGLGHDEQFF.

This clone is classed as hyperexpanded (1% or more). This chain links TRBV23-1 with TRBJ1-4; 7 nucleotides agree with TRBD1. TRBV23-1 falls under the ORF class, with uncertain function. This CDR3 has 12 amino acids. The CDR3 loop is CPRRTGDEKLFF. The CDR3 coding sequence is TGCCCCCGAAGGACAGGAGATGAAAAACTGTTTTTT.

V usage is TRBV16 and J usage is TRBJ1-2; TRBD1 aligns across 7 bases. The CDR3 runs 17 residues. Unmatched junction bases numbered 12, after V lost 0 bases and J lost 5 bases. CDR1 is KGHSY, CDR2 FQNENV, per germline. Here the CDR3 DNA reads TGTGCCAGCAGCCAATCAGGGGGCGTACGGGGAAGATATGGCTACACCTTC. It translates to CASSQSGGVRGRYGYTF.

The chain recombines TRBV5-6 with TRBJ2-4, with D possibly TRBD2 on 6 matching bases. The V end lost 0 bases, the J end lost 6 bases, and 16 bases lay between the germline ends. CDR3 size: 16 residues. Germline V CDR1 and CDR2: SGHDT, YYEEEE. This chain's CDR3 is CASSLGGTAKVNIQYF. The CDR3 bases are TGTGCCAGCAGCTTGGGCGGGACCGCTAAAGTAAACATTCAGTACTTC.

This clone appeared a few times. The CDR3 nucleotides are TGTGCCAGCAGGCCGGGAGGCGGGGCGCCCACAGATACGCAGTATTTT. Its protein is CASRPGGGAPTDTQYF. J is TRBJ2-3 and V is TRBV5-4; 7 bases line up with TRBD2. V lost 5 bases, J lost 2 bases, and 11 bases stayed unmatched. Looked up from germline, CDR1 is SGHNT and CDR2 is YYREEE (reference sequence). This CDR3 contains 16 residues.

This clone was seen a handful of times. A junction boundary mismatches the germline segment, possibly from a read error. The J gene is TRBJ2-2, the V gene TRBV27; TRBD2 is a possible D gene (6 bases). This CDR3 spans 17 amino acids. Looked up from germline, CDR1 is MNHEY and CDR2 is SMNVEV (reference sequence). For the CDR3, the DNA is TGTGCCAGCATCCTGACCACCCGGGAGACTAGGGTGAGGGGAGCTGTTTTT. Residues: CASILTTRETRVRGAVF.

The chain is built from TRBV27 and TRBJ2-7, with no clear D. CDR3 size: 13 residues. Germline lookup yields CDR1 MNHEY and CDR2 SMNVEV (reference sequence). V was trimmed by 2 bases and J by 0 bases, leaving 5 bases between them. Here the CDR3 reads CASSLTVSYEQYF. The CDR3 DNA reads TGTGCCAGCAGTTTAACAGTCTCCTACGAGCAGTACTTC.

The chain links TRBV5-5 to TRBJ1-5, with 8 nucleotides matching TRBD1. Germline CDR1 is SGHKS and CDR2 is YYEKEE (reference sequence). This CDR3 comprises 15 residues. V shed 4 bases, J shed 1 base, and the junction held 4 bases outside the gene matches. This chain's CDR3 is CASSPDRASNQPQHF. CDR3 sequence (DNA): TGTGCCAGCAGCCCGGACAGGGCAAGCAATCAGCCCCAGCATTTT.

The V and J genes are TRBV19 and TRBJ2-3, with TRBD2 as a possible D gene (5 bases). CDR1 LNHDA and CDR2 SQIVND come from the germline V gene (reference sequence). The V and J ends lost 1 base and 0 bases respectively, with 8 bases between them. This CDR3 comprises 15 residues. The CDR3 coding sequence is TGTGCCAGTAGTATAGGGAGGACTAGCACAGATACGCAGTATTTT. Its translation is CASSIGRTSTDTQYF.